Presented here are 17 T cell receptor beta chains from one specimen sequenced in a study of CD8 T cells in ankylosing spondylitis. Study findings and constraints: A TCR beta motif made of fewer than ten highly homologous variants seemed typical of ankylosing spondylitis blood.

Their specific antigens are unknown. TCRdb called the 5' RACE reads again in MiXCR, with one record for every CDR3 protein. Of 450,000 or so distinct CDR3 sequences listed, 25% to 30% are singletons. The specimen sequenced was blood, either unsorted or a sorted T cell fraction (not recorded which). Source of these receptors: a male donor with ankylosing spondylitis.

This chain uses TRBV6-1 with TRBJ2-4, with TRBD2 identical over 13 bases. The length of the CDR3 is 20 residues. Per the germline V gene, CDR1 is MNHNS and CDR2 is SASEGT. The V gene end was trimmed by 2 bases and the J gene end by 0 bases; junction bases not matched to a gene: 10. The CDR3 nucleotides read TGTGCCAGCAGTGAATTTGGGACTAGCGGGGCTCTACTAGCCAAAAACATTCAGTACTTC. It codes for CASSEFGTSGALLAKNIQYF.

This clonotype has only a few counts. The rearrangement uses TRBV20-1 and TRBJ1-1; tentative D call: TRBD1 (5 bases). Looked up from germline, CDR1 is DFQATT and CDR2 is SNEGSKA (reference sequence). The CDR3 is 14 amino acids. V gave up 7 bases and J gave up 0 bases, with 15 bases separating them. The CDR3 bases are TGCAGTGTAGGAAGCGCAGGGCTGAACACTGAAGCTTTCTTT. Translating it yields CSVGSAGLNTEAFF.

This clonotype showed up just a few times. This rearrangement joins TRBV30 to TRBJ1-4; TRBD1 aligns across 10 bases. The length of the CDR3 is 15 residues. The V gene's germline CDR1 is GTSNPN and CDR2 SVGIG (reference sequence). The ends lost 2 bases at V and 4 bases at J; junction bases unmatched: 4. CDR3 bases: TGTGCCTGGAGTCAACGGGACAGGGGTAATGAAAAACTGTTTTTT. This sequence encodes CAWSQRDRGNEKLFF.

The V and J genes are TRBV14 and TRBJ2-7; TRBD2 aligns across 11 bases. Trimming cost V 4 bases and J 3 bases; bases outside gene matches: 17. Germline V lookup: CDR1 SGHDN, CDR2 FVKESK. This CDR3 contains 19 residues. The CDR3 spells CASSPGSRLAGGSYYEQYF. The CDR3 nucleotides are TGTGCCAGCAGCCCCGGGTCTAGGCTAGCGGGAGGATCCTACTACGAGCAGTACTTC.

This rearrangement joins TRBV11-1 to TRBJ1-4; TRBD1 agrees at 12 bases. This CDR3 is 19 amino acids long. V trimming: 5 bases; J trimming: 2 bases; junction bases outside the gene matches: 12. Germline-derived CDR1 and CDR2 are SGHAT and FQDESV (reference sequence). Here the CDR3 reads CASSPSRPGQGATNEKLFF. CDR3 DNA sequence: TGTGCCAGCAGCCCTAGTAGGCCGGGACAGGGGGCGACTAATGAAAAACTGTTTTTT.

This clonotype was observed a handful of times. This chain links TRBV7-9 with TRBJ1-2; D is possibly TRBD1 (5 bases). Trimming took off 5 bases at V and 8 bases at J, with 15 bases between the two ends. The CDR3 totals 13 residues. The germline V gene encodes CDR1 SEHNR and CDR2 FQNEAQ (reference sequence). CDR3 amino acids: CASSRDSLEGYTF. In nucleotides, the CDR3 is TGTGCCAGCAGCCGAGACAGTCTTGAGGGCTACACCTTC.

V gene TRBV11-3 combines with J gene TRBJ2-1, with D perhaps TRBD1 (5 bases). CDR3 length equals 16 residues. The V end lost 2 bases, the J end lost 4 bases, and 15 bases lay between the germline ends. Germline loops: CDR1 SGHNT, CDR2 YENEEA. CDR3 nucleotide sequence: TGTGCCAGCAGCTTAAGCTCCGGACACCTGTACAATGAGCAGTTCTTC. Its translation: CASSLSSGHLYNEQFF.

This clonotype was detected once. The chain is built from TRBV20-1 and TRBJ2-1; 10 bases map to TRBD2. Per the germline V gene, CDR1 is DFQATT and CDR2 is SNEGSKA (reference sequence). V trimming: 6 bases; J trimming: 7 bases; junction bases outside the gene matches: 9. This CDR3 region has 14 residues. Written as DNA, the CDR3 is TGCAGTGCCTTATCTAGCGGGAGTATTAATGAGCAGTTCTTC. It encodes CSALSSGSINEQFF.

The chain uses TRBV5-1 and TRBJ2-1; D call uncertain. V was shortened by 3 bases and J by 4 bases, with 20 bases between the two germline ends. Germline V gene lookup returns CDR1 SGHRS and CDR2 YFSETQ. The CDR3 has 17 residues. The CDR3 nucleotides are TGCGCCAGCAGCTGGTGGGCTCTGGGGTTAAGATACAATGAGCAGTTCTTC. Its protein product is CASSWWALGLRYNEQFF.

The V and J genes are TRBV12-3 or TRBV12-4 and TRBJ2-7, with a tentative D call TRBD2 (6 bases). CDR3 length equals 15 residues. The V end was cut by 2 bases, the J end by 1 base, with 12 bases between. The CDR3 coding sequence is TGTGCCAGCAGTTTATGGTCGGCGGGATCCTACGAGCAGTACTTC. It codes for CASSLWSAGSYEQYF.

The DNA for the CDR3 is TGTGCCAGCAGCTTGGGAGACAGGTTCTACAATGAGCAGTTCTTC. This gives the protein CASSLGDRFYNEQFF. The chain employs TRBV7-9 and TRBJ2-1; the D gene is possibly TRBD1 (6 bases). V lost 3 bases, J lost 3 bases, and 12 bases lay in between. This CDR3 is built from 15 residues. CDR1 SEHNR and CDR2 FQNEAQ come from the germline V gene (reference sequence).

This clonotype was observed a handful of times. The chain employs TRBV12-3 or TRBV12-4 and TRBJ2-2; D is uncertain. This CDR3 region has 14 residues. Trimming pared 6 bases from V and 7 bases from J, leaving 15 bases between. CDR3 bases: TGTGCCAGCAGAACCTCGGGTGTGGTCGGGGAGCTGTTTTTT. Residues: CASRTSGVVGELFF.

The chain couples TRBV18 to TRBJ1-1; D is uncertain. Trimming left V 3 bases short and J 4 bases short, with 12 bases between. Germline values: CDR1 KGHSH, CDR2 LQKENI. The CDR3 has 14 residues. The CDR3, as DNA: TGTGCCAGCTCACCGGCGGGTTTCGGCACTGAAGCTTTCTTT. Translation: CASSPAGFGTEAFF.

This clonotype was seen a handful of times. The genes are TRBV12-3 or TRBV12-4 and TRBJ1-5, with a tentative D call TRBD1 (6 bases). This CDR3 has 15 amino acids. Trimming took off 2 bases at V and 6 bases at J, with 14 bases between the two ends. CDR3 bases: TGTGCCAGCAGTTTAACACAGGGATATCGTCAGCCCCAGCATTTT. It is translated as CASSLTQGYRQPQHF.

The chain carries TRBV20-1 and TRBJ2-7; possibly TRBD1 for D (5 bases). Germline V gene sequence: CDR1 DFQATT, CDR2 SNEGSKA (reference sequence). V lost 5 bases to trimming and J lost 5 bases, with 19 bases between them. This CDR3 has 14 amino acids. CDR3 in amino acids: CSASHQAGLHEQYF. CDR3 sequence (DNA): TGCAGTGCTTCGCACCAGGCAGGGCTCCACGAGCAGTACTTC.

This chain's CDR3 is CASIWRNTDTQYF. Written as DNA, the CDR3 is TGTGCCAGCATATGGCGGAACACAGATACGCAGTATTTT. The J gene is TRBJ2-3, the V gene TRBV5-6; D not certain. Trimming took 6 bases from V and 2 from J, leaving 10 bases between them. The CDR3 is 13 residues long. Germline V gene lookup returns CDR1 SGHDT and CDR2 YYEEEE.

The J gene is TRBJ2-1, the V gene TRBV27; D perhaps matches TRBD2 (6 bases). Trimming shortened V by 6 bases and J by 5 bases, and 20 bases separated the two germline ends. CDR1 is MNHEY and CDR2 is SMNVEV in the germline V gene (reference sequence). The CDR3 totals 16 residues. The DNA for the CDR3 is TGTGCCAGCAGCCGTCCGCCTGGTAGCGGAAACAATGAGCAGTTCTTC. It codes for CASSRPPGSGNNEQFF.